The present T cell receptor (beta chain) was sequenced within a study of blood T cell repertoires in COVID-19. This table comes from immunoSEQ multiplex PCR, and its TCRdb copy is limited to in-frame clones, with some not included. This table holds 170,000 or so clones, approximately 90% found once. Trimming took 6 bases from V and 5 from J; bases not matched to a gene: 6. CDR1 is SGHDN and CDR2 is FVKESK in the germline V gene. The CDR3 is made up of 13 amino acids. The gene calls are TRBV14 and TRBJ1-2; 7 bases are shared with TRBD1. The origin of this receptor is a woman between 45 and 65 years old who had recovered from COVID-19. The specimen sequenced was PBMCs or T cells enriched from blood (not recorded which). The CDR3 sequence: CASSTTGEYGYTF. The DNA for the CDR3 is TGTGCCAGCAGTACCACAGGGGAATATGGCTACACCTTC.